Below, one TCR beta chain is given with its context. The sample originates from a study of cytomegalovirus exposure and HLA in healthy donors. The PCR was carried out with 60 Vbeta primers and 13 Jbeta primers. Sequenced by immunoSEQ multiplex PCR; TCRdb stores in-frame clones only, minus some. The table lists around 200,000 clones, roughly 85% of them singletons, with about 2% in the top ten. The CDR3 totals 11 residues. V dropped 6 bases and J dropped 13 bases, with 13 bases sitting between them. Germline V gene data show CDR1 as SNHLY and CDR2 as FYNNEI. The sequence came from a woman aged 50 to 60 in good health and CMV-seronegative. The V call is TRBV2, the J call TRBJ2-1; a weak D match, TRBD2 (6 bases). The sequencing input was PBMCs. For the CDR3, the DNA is TGTGCCAGCAGAGGGGACTCTCACCAGTTCTTC. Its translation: CASRGDSHQFF. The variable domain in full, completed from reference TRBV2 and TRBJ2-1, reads EPEVTQTPSHQVTQMGQEVILRCVPISNHLYFYWYRQILGQKVEFLVSFYNNEISEKSEIFDDQFSVERPDGSNFTLKIRSTKLEDSAMYFCASRGDSHQFFGPGTRLTVL.